This T cell receptor beta chain was sequenced during a study of blood T cell repertoires in COVID-19. Study overall: COVID-19 samples, acute and convalescent, were from the United States, Italy and Spain. Nucleic acid was either cDNA or gDNA, and it came from T cells, B-cell-depleted T cells, or PBMCs.

In the authors' workflow: Amplified reference gene primers provided the basis for estimating nucleated cell counts. The method was immunoSEQ multiplex PCR; TCRdb's version includes in-frame clones alone and lacks a portion of them. V and J calls and clone size are as listed in that table; D and trimming were resolved from the DNA. The sample yields over 150,000 clones, just under 85% seen once. Looked up from germline, CDR1 is SGHAT and CDR2 is FQNNGV. Trimming stripped 6 bases from V and 2 bases from J, with 6 bases between. This CDR3 is built from 12 residues. Specimen: peripheral blood. This sequence joins TRBV11-2 and TRBJ2-3; D gene ambiguous. This receptor was obtained from a human donor with acute or convalescent COVID-19. The donor label of this sample is uncertain. This CDR3 reads CASSHFTDTQYF. DNA of the CDR3: TGTGCCAGCAGTCACTTCACAGATACGCAGTATTTT.